This T cell receptor (beta chain) derives from a study of cytomegalovirus exposure and HLA in healthy donors (dated by TCRdb to about 2017). Notes on the research overall: According to a later analysis, the 120 validation repertoires were produced on the same platform as the approximately 620 repertoires of the first cohort. To predict cytomegalovirus infection status, the study brought together high-throughput TCR immunosequencing, statistical association of individual TCRs with disease status, and machine learning. The study aimed to test whether signatures of past pathogen exposure could be identified by cataloging public T cell receptors. Along with the roughly 670-subject first cohort, a separate validation cohort of over a hundred different subjects was used. Overall results and qualifications from the work: Of the cluster scores, approximately 95% were above 0 in a later analysis, which found that TCRs clustered in the first cohort also tended to co-occur in the 95 to 150 validation repertoires. The classifier was reported to diagnose cytomegalovirus status with high specificity and sensitivity in both the original cohort and the validation cohort. A few of the identified cytomegalovirus-associated TCR beta chains were confirmed in vitro to be specific for cytomegalovirus antigens. The validation cohort had no HLA typing available for a later analysis, so co-occurrence within that cohort was assessed over all 120 or so repertoires. While some public TCRs were present in many individuals, most TCR sequences turned up only very rarely across donors. It was suggested by the authors that the approach could potentially be generalized to other disease states and immunological phenotypes. The study listed 150 to 200 TCR beta chains as associated with cytomegalovirus.

The CDR3 has 12 amino acids, counting the end cysteine and phenylalanine. Here the CDR3 DNA is all that survives: 36 bases in frame from base 1. The germline V gene yields SNHLY for CDR1 and FYNNEI for CDR2. Germline trimming amounts to 8 bases on V and 6 bases on J, with 4 as the count of junction bases outside the gene matches. About this clone: No cognate antigen has been identified for it. Base qualities are not recorded, but no much larger clone differs from it by a single base.

Library method: the immunoSEQ multiplex PCR assay. Per the authors' processing: A statistical classification framework was built for diagnosing cytomegalovirus status from the catalog of TCR beta chain sequences. The immuneACCESS repertoire file appears here via TCRdb, limited to in-frame rearrangements. These files lack a portion of the clones; in checked studies, under half of the deficit traces to unresolved V genes, and the cause of the others is not known. V and J calls and clone size are those listed in that table; D and trimming were worked out from the DNA. This sample gives 100,000 to 150,000 clones in total; about nine tenths of them show up just once. The top ten hold 1.4% to 1.5% of the sample. The donors belonged to the validation cohort of over a hundred subjects, which was separate from the approximately 700-subject first cohort.

The chain was built from TRBV2 and TRBJ1-1; TRBD1 aligns with 9 central bases. The receptor's source is a man aged 25-45 years in good health and CMV-seronegative. Sequencing was done on a sample of PBMCs. The DNA sequence follows: TGTGCCAGCCGCGGGACAGGGTCTGAAGCTTTCTTT. Its protein product is CASRGTGSEAFF. The CDR3, completed at both ends by the reference TRBV2 and TRBJ1-1 genes, gives the full variable domain EPEVTQTPSHQVTQMGQEVILRCVPISNHLYFYWYRQILGQKVEFLVSFYNNEISEKSEIFDDQFSVERPDGSNFTLKIRSTKLEDSAMYFCASRGTGSEAFFGQGTRLTVV.